The text below deals with one T cell receptor beta chain. Its target is not known. This sample is drawn from a study of CD4 T cells in relation to SARS-CoV-2 and coronaviruses. In the study overall: TCR beta CDR3s were sequenced after roughly nine-day antigen culture of PBMCs. Convalescent patients were fewer than 10 males and a handful of females; two were Hispanic. Crossreactive spike epitopes shared across donors were mapped to their HLA restriction.

The CDR3 runs to 17 residues. Germline V gives CDR1 MNHEY, CDR2 SVGEGT. With V trimmed by 6 bases and J by 4 bases, 12 bases remained unmatched. TCRdb's copy holds only in-frame clones and misses some; the assay was immunoSEQ multiplex PCR. Of around 34,000 clones in the sample, over 75% were seen once. The sequence came from an adult with COVID-19. The chain uses TRBV6-2 or TRBV6-3 and TRBJ2-1, with 10 bases that match TRBD2. Source material: memory CD4+ T cells from PBMCs, cultured in vitro. CDR3 amino acids: CASSRYGLAGEYNEQFF. CDR3 nucleotides: TGTGCCAGCAGCCGGTACGGGCTAGCGGGAGAGTACAATGAGCAGTTCTTC.